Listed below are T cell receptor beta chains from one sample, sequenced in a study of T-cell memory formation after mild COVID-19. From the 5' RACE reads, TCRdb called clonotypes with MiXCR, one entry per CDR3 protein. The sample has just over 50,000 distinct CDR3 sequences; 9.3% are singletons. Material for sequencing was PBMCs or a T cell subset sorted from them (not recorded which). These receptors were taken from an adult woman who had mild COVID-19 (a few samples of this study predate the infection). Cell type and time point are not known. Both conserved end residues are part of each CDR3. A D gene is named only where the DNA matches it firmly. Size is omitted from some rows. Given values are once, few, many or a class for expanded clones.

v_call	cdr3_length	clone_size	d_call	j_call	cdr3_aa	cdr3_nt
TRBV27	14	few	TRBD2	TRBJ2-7	CASRPGRLAGEQYF	TGTGCCAGCAGGCCAGGGAGACTAGCAGGCGAGCAGTACTTC
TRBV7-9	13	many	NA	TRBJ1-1	CASSSPLGTRAFF	TGTGCCAGCAGCTCCCCCCTCGGGACCCGGGCTTTCTTT
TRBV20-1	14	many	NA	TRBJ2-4	CSARDIRGRNIQYF	TGCAGTGCTAGAGATATAAGGGGTCGAAACATTCAGTACTTC
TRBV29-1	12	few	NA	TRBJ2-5	CSVERPQETQYF	TGCAGCGTTGAACGACCCCAAGAGACCCAGTACTTC
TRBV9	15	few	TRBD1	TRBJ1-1	CASSTLTGGNTEAFF	TGTGCCAGCAGTACCTTGACAGGGGGCAACACTGAAGCTTTCTTT
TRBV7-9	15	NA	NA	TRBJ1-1	CASSLRDGQNTEAFF	TGTGCCAGCAGCTTAAGGGACGGCCAGAACACTGAAGCTTTCTTT
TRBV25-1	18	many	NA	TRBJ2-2	CASSEYGREARNTGELFF	TGTGCCAGCAGTGAATATGGTAGGGAAGCGCGGAACACCGGGGAGCTGTTTTTT
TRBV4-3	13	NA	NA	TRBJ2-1	CASSQPGLPVPFF	TGCGCCAGCAGCCAACCGGGACTCCCGGTTCCGTTCTTC
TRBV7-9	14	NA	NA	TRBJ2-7	CASSNRGLSYEQYF	TGTGCCAGCAGCAACAGGGGACTCTCCTACGAGCAGTACTTC
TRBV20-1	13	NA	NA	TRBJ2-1	CSSPYGGRNEQFF	TGCAGTTCCCCCTACGGAGGGCGAAATGAGCAGTTCTTC
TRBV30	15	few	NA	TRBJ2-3	CAWSVREGARDTQYF	TGTGCCTGGAGTGTACGGGAGGGGGCGCGGGATACGCAGTATTTT
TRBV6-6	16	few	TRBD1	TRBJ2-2	CASSYGGTGGHGELFF	TGTGCCAGCAGTTACGGTGGGACAGGGGGCCACGGGGAGCTGTTTTTT
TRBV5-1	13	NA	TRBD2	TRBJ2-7	CASRMTSGYEQYF	TGCGCCAGCAGGATGACTAGCGGCTACGAGCAGTACTTC
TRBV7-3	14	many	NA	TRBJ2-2	CASSFYGGPGELFF	TGTGCCAGCAGCTTCTACGGTGGCCCCGGGGAGCTGTTTTTT
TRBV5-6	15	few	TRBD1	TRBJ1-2	CASSPTGTVLYGYTF	TGTGCCAGCAGTCCAACCGGGACAGTACTCTATGGCTACACCTTC
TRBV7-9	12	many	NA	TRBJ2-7	CASSPRFVEQYF	TGTGCCAGCAGCCCTAGATTCGTCGAGCAGTACTTC
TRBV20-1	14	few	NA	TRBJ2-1	CSARDLGALNEQFF	TGCAGTGCTAGAGATCTCGGGGCGTTAAATGAGCAGTTCTTC
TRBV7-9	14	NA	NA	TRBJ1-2	CASSSEAAGDGYTF	TGTGCCAGCAGCTCGGAGGCGGCAGGCGATGGCTACACCTTC
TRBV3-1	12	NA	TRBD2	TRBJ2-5	CASFGGAQTQYF	TGTGCCAGCTTCGGGGGGGCCCAGACCCAGTACTTC
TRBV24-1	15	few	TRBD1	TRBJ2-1	CATRSDRGPYNEQFF	TGTGCCACCAGGTCAGACAGGGGGCCCTACAATGAGCAGTTCTTC
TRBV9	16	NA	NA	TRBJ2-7	CASSVAPGGSGYEQYF	TGTGCCAGCAGCGTAGCCCCTGGAGGGTCTGGCTACGAGCAGTACTTC
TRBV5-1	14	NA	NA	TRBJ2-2	CASSLNWGTGELFF	TGCGCCAGCAGCTTGAATTGGGGAACCGGGGAGCTGTTTTTT
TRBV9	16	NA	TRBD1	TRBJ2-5	CASSVGDRGRQETQYF	TGTGCCAGCAGCGTAGGGGACAGGGGGCGACAAGAGACCCAGTACTTC
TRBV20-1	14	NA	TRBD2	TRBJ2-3	CSASPQLAGGPQYF	TGCAGTGCTAGCCCACAACTAGCGGGGGGGCCTCAGTATTTT
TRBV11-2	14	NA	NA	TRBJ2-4	CASSFQASRNIQYF	TGTGCCAGCAGCTTTCAGGCCAGCCGTAACATTCAGTACTTC
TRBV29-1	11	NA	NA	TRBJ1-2	CSAWGSVGYTF	TGCAGCGCCTGGGGGTCTGTCGGCTACACCTTC
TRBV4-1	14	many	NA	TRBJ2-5	CASSHIWTGETQYF	TGCGCCAGCAGCCATATCTGGACCGGTGAGACCCAGTACTTC
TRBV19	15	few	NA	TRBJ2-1	CASKHRDGLNNEQFF	TGTGCCAGTAAACACCGGGACGGATTAAACAATGAGCAGTTCTTC
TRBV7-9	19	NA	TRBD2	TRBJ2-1	CASSLVRGGGRVLKNEQFF	TGTGCCAGCAGCTTAGTGAGGGGCGGCGGGAGAGTCCTAAAAAATGAGCAGTTCTTC
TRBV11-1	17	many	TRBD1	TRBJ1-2	CASSLRTGTKYLYGYTF	TGTGCCAGCAGCCTCCGGACAGGGACCAAATACCTCTATGGCTACACCTTC
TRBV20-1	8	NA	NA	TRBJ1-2	CTQYGYTF	TGCACCCAATATGGCTACACCTTC
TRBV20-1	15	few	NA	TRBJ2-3	CSAPRLGIRTDTQYF	TGCAGTGCCCCCCGGCTGGGCATCCGCACAGATACGCAGTATTTT
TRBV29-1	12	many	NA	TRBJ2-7	CSVDSGTYEQYF	TGCAGCGTTGACAGTGGAACCTACGAGCAGTACTTC
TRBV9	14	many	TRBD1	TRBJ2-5	CASSVGSGGETQYF	TGTGCCAGCAGCGTAGGGTCAGGGGGAGAGACCCAGTACTTC
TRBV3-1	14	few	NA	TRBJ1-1	CASSQGRLNTEAFF	TGTGCCAGCAGCCAGGGACGTTTGAACACTGAAGCTTTCTTT
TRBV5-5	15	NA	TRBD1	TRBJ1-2	CASSLMGQPNYGYTF	TGTGCCAGCAGCTTGATGGGACAGCCGAACTATGGCTACACCTTC
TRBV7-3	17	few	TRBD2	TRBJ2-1	CASSPLNSGSSYNEQFF	TGTGCCAGCAGCCCGTTAAATAGCGGGTCGTCCTACAATGAGCAGTTCTTC
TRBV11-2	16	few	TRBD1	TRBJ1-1	CASSPKGAQSHTEAFF	TGTGCCAGCAGCCCTAAGGGGGCACAGTCCCACACTGAAGCTTTCTTT
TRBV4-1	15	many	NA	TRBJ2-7	CASSQEPVTSGEQYF	TGCGCCAGCAGCCAAGAGCCCGTGACATCGGGGGAGCAGTACTTC
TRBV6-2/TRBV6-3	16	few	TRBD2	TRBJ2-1	CASSSPLAASYNEQFF	TGTGCCAGCAGTTCCCCACTAGCGGCCTCCTACAATGAGCAGTTCTTC
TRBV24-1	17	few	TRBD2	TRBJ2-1	CATSDYPSGSSYNEQFF	TGTGCCACCAGTGATTATCCTAGCGGGAGCTCCTACAATGAGCAGTTCTTC
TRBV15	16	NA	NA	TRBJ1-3	CATSLRGSSSGNTIYF	TGTGCCACCAGCCTCAGGGGTAGCAGCTCTGGAAACACCATATATTTT
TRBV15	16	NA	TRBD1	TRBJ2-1	CATETGTGDSYNEQFF	TGTGCCACCGAAACGGGGACAGGCGACTCCTACAATGAGCAGTTCTTC
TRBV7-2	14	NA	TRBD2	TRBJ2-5	CASSLVGAGETQYF	TGTGCCAGCAGCTTAGTGGGAGCGGGGGAGACCCAGTACTTC
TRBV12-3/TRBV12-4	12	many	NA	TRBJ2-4	CASSFQGNIQYF	TGTGCCAGCAGTTTCCAGGGGAACATTCAGTACTTC
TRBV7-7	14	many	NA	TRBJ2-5	CASSLDITTETQYF	TGTGCTAGCAGCTTAGATATTACCACGGAGACCCAGTACTTC
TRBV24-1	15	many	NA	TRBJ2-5	CATSDQVQTQETQYF	TGTGCCACCAGTGATCAAGTACAAACTCAAGAGACCCAGTACTTC
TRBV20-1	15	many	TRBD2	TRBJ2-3	CSAPRTRRRADTQYF	TGCAGTGCCCCGAGGACTAGACGGAGGGCAGATACGCAGTATTTT
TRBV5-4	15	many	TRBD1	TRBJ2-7	CASSLWDRETGEQYF	TGTGCCAGCAGCTTATGGGACAGGGAAACGGGCGAGCAGTACTTC
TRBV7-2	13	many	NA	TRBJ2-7	CASSLGRTYEQYF	TGTGCCAGCAGCTTGGGACGGACCTACGAGCAGTACTTC
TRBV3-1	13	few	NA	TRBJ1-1	CASSQGSAPEAFF	TGTGCCAGCAGCCAAGGGTCAGCCCCTGAAGCTTTCTTT
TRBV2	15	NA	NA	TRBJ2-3	CASSEARLDRGTQYF	TGTGCCAGCAGTGAAGCTAGGCTCGATAGGGGTACGCAGTATTTT
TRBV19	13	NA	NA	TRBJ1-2	CASSMVPGNGYTF	TGTGCCAGTAGTATGGTGCCAGGGAATGGCTACACCTTC
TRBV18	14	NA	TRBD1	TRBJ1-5	CASSPGTGDQPQHF	TGTGCCAGCTCACCAGGGACAGGGGACCAGCCCCAGCATTTT
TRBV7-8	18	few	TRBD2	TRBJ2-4	CASSPGLAGGSSKNIQYF	TGTGCCAGCAGCCCAGGACTAGCGGGAGGATCTTCCAAAAACATTCAGTACTTC
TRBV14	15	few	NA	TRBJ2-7	CASSQVDRLSYEQYF	TGTGCCAGCAGCCAAGTTGACAGACTCTCCTACGAGCAGTACTTC
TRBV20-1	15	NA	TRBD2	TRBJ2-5	CSAKTSGREPGTQYF	TGCAGTGCTAAGACTAGCGGGAGGGAACCAGGGACCCAGTACTTC